Listed here is a single TCR beta chain. This sample is drawn from a study of shared clonotypes between healthy human individuals. Looked up from germline, CDR1 is SGHTA and CDR2 is FQGNSA. Germline trimming cut 2 bases from V and 9 bases from J; bases unmatched to any gene: 7. This CDR3 is built from 15 residues. Sequencing used immunoSEQ multiplex PCR; TCRdb keeps in-frame clones, though not all of them. The profile shows about 2.4 million clones, roughly 93% of them singletons. The source is a man younger than 35 in good health. Some clones in this sample may be carry-over from other donors' samples. V and J are TRBV7-2 and TRBJ2-1, with 10 bases identical to TRBD2. Sequenced sample: naive CD4+ T cells from PBMCs. The sample's subset: CD45RA+ positively selected. This CDR3 reads CASSLRLAGVSEQFF. CDR3 nucleotide sequence: TGTGCCAGCAGCTTAAGGCTAGCGGGAGTTAGTGAGCAGTTCTTC.